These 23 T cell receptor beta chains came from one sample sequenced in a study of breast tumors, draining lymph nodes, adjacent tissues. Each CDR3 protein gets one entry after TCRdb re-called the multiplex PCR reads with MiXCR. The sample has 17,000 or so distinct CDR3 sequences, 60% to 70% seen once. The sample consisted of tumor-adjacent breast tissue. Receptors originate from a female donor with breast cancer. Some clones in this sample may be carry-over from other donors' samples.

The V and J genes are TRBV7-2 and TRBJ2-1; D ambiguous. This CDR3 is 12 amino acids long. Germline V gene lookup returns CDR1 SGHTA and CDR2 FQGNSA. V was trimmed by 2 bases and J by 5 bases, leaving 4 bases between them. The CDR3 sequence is CASSLTDNEQFF. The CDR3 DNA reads TGTGCCAGCAGCTTAACTGACAATGAGCAGTTCTTC.

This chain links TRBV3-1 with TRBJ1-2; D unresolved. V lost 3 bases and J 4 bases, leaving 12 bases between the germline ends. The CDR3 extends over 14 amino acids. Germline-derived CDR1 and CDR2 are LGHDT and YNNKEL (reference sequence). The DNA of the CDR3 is TGTGCCAGCAGCCAGAGCGAGACGGGCTATGGCTACACCTTC. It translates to CASSQSETGYGYTF.

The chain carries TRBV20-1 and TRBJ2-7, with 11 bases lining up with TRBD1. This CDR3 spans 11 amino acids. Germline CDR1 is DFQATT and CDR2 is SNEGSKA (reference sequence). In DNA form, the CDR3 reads TGCAGGACGGACAGGGGGCGCGAGCAGTACTTC. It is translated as CRTDRGREQYF.

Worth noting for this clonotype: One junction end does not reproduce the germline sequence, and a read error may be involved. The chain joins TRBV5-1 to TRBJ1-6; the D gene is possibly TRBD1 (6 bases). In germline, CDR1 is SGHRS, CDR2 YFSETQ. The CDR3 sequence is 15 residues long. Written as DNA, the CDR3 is TGTGCCAGCAGCACGACTAGGGGGAGTGGTTCACCCCTCCACTTT. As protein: CASSTTRGSGSPLHF.

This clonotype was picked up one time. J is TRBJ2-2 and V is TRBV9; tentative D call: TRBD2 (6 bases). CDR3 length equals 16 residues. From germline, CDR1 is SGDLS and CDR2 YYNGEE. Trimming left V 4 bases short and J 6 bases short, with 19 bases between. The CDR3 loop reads CASSKRPGGSPGELFF. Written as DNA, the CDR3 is TGTGCCAGCAGCAAGAGGCCCGGGGGAAGTCCCGGGGAGCTGTTTTTT.

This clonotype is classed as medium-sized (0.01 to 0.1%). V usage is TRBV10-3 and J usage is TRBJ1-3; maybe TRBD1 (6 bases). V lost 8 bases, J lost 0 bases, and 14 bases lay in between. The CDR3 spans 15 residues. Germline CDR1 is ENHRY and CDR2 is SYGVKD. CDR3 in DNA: TGTGCCATCCAGGGAACAGGGAGCTCTGGAAACACCATATATTTT. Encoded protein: CAIQGTGSSGNTIYF.

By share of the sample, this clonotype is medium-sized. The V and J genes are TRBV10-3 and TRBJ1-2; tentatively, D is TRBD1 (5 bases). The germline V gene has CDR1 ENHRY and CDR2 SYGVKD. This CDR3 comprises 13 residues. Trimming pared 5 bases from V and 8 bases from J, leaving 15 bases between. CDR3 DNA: TGTGCCATCAGTCCTAACGGGGCGTGGGGCTACACCTTC. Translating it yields CAISPNGAWGYTF.

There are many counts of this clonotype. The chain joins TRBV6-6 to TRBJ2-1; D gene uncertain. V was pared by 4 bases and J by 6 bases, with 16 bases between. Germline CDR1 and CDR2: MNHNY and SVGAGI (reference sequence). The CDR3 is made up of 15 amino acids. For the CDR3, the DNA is TGTGCCAGCAGTTCCCCTAGAGGTTGGGGCAATGAGCAGTTCTTC. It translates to CASSSPRGWGNEQFF.

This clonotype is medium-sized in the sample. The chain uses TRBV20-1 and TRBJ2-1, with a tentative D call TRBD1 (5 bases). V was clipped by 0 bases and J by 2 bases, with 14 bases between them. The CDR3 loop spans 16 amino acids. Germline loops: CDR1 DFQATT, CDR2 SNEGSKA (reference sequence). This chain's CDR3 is CSARDSRQGTYNEQFF. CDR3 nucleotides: TGCAGTGCTAGAGATAGCCGGCAGGGAACCTACAATGAGCAGTTCTTC.

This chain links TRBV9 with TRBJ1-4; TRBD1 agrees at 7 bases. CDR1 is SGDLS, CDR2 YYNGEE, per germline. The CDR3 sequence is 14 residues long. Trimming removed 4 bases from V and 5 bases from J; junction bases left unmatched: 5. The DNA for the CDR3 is TGTGCCAGCAGCCCAACAGGGGCGAATGAAAAACTGTTTTTT. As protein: CASSPTGANEKLFF.

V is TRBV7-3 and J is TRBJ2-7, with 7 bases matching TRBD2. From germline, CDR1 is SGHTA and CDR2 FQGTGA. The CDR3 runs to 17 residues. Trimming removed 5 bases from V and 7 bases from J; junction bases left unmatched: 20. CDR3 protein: CASSVRAGGMGASEQYV. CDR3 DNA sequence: TGTGCCAGCAGCGTTCGTGCCGGGGGGATGGGCGCATCGGAGCAGTACGTC.

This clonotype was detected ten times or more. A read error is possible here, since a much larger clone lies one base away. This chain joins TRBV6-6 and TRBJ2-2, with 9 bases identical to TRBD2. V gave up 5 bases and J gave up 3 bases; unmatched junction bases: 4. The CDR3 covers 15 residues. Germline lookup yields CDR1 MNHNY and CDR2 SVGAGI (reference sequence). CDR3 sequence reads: CASSLSGGDTGELFF. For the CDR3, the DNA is TGTGCCAGCAGTCTTAGCGGGGGAGACACCGGGGAGCTGTTTTTT.

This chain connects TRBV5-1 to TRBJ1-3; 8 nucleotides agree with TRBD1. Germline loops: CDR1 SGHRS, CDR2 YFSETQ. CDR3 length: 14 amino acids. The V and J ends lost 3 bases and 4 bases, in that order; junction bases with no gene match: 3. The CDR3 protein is CASSSGQEGNTIYF. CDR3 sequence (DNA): TGCGCCAGCAGCTCGGGACAGGAGGGAAACACCATATATTTT. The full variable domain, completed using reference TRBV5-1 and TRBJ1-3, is KAGVTQTPRYLIKTRGQQVTLSCSPISGHRSVSWYQQTPGQGLQFLFEYFSETQRNKGNFPGRFSGRQFSNSRSEMNVSTLELGDSALYLCASSSGQEGNTIYFGEGSWLTVV.

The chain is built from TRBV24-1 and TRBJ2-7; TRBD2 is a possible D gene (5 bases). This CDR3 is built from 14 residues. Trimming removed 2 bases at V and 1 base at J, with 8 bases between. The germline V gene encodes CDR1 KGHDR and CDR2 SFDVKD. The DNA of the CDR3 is TGTGCCACCAGTGATTCTCGGAGGTCCTACGAGCAGTACTTC. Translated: CATSDSRRSYEQYF.

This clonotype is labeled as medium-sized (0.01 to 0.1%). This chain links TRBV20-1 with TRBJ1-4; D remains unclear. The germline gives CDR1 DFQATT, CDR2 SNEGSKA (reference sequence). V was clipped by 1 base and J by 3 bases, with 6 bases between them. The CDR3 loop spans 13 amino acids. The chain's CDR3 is CSARVHPNEKLFF. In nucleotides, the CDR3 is TGCAGTGCTAGAGTACACCCTAATGAAAAACTGTTTTTT.

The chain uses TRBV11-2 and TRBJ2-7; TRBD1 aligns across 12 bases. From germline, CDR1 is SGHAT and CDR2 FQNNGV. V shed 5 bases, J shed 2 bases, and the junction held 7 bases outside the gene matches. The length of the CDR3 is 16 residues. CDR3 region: CASSVRGTGGPYEQYF. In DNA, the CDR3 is TGTGCCAGCAGCGTACGGGGGACAGGGGGCCCCTACGAGCAGTACTTC.

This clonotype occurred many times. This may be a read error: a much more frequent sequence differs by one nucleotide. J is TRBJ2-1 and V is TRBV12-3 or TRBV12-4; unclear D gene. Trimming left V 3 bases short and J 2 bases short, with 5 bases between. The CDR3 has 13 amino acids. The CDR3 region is CASSFAAYNEQFF. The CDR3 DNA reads TGTGCCAGCAGTTTCGCAGCCTACAATGAGCAGTTCTTC.

This CDR3 is CASSLGLAGPYEQYF. The CDR3 DNA sequence: TGTGCCAGCAGCTTAGGTCTAGCGGGGCCCTACGAGCAGTACTTC. The chain has TRBV7-2 and TRBJ2-7, with TRBD2 identical over 9 bases. Germline loops: CDR1 SGHTA, CDR2 FQGNSA. CDR3 length equals 15 residues. The V gene end was trimmed by 1 base and the J gene end by 2 bases; junction bases not matched to a gene: 3.

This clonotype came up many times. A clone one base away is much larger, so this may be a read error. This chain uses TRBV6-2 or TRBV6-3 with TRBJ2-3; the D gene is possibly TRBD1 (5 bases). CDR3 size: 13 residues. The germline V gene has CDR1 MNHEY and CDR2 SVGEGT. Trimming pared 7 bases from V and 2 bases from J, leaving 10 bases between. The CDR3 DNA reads TGTGCCAGCAACCCAGGGCCCACAGATACGCAGTATTTT. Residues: CASNPGPTDTQYF.

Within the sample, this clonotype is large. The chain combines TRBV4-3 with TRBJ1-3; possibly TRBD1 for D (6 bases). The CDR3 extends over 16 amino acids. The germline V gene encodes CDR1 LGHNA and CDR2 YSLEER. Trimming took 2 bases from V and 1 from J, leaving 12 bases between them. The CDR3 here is CASSQLQGLSGNTIYF. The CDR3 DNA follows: TGCGCCAGCAGCCAACTACAGGGTCTGTCTGGAAACACCATATATTTT.

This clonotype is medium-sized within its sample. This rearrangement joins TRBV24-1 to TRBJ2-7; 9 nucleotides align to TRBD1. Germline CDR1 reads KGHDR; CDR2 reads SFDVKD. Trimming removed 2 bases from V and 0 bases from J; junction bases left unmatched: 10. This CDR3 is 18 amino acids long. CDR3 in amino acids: CATSDWGNLTGGSYEQYV. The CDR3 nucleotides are TGTGCCACCAGTGATTGGGGGAACTTGACAGGGGGCTCCTACGAGCAGTACGTC.

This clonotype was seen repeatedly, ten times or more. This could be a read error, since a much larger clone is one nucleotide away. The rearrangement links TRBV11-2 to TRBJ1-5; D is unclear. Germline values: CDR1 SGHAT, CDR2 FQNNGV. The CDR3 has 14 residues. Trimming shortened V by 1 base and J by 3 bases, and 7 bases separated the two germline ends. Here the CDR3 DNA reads TGTGCCAGCAGCTTAGTCGATCCCAATCAGCCCCAGCATTTT. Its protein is CASSLVDPNQPQHF.

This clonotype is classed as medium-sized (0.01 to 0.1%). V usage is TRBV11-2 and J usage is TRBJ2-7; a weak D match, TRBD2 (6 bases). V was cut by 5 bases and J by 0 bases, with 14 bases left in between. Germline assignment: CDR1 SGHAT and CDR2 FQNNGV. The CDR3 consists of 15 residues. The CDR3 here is CASSTPGGSSYEQYF. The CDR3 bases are TGTGCCAGCAGCACACCCGGGGGAAGCTCCTACGAGCAGTACTTC. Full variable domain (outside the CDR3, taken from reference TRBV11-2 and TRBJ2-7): EAGVAQSPRYKIIEKRQSVAFWCNPISGHATLYWYQQILGQGPKLLIQFQNNGVVDDSQLPKDRFSAERLKGVDSTLKIQPAKLEDSAVYLCASSTPGGSSYEQYFGPGTRLTVT.